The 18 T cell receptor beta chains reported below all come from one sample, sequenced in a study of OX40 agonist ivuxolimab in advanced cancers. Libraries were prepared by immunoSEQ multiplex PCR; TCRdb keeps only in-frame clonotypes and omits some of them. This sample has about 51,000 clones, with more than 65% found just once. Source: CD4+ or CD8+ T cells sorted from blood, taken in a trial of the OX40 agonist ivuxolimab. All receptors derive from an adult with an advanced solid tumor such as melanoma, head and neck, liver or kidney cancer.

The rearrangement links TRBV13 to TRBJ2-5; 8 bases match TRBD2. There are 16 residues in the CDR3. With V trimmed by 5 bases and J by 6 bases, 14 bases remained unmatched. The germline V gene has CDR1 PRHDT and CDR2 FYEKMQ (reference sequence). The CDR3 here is CASSRRGGRLTQTQYF. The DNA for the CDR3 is TGTGCCAGCAGCCGCCGGGGGGGGCGATTAACTCAGACCCAGTACTTC.

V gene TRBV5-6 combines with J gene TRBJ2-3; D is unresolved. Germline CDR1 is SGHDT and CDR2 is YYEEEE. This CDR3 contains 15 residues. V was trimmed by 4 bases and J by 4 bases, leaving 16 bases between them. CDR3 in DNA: TGTGCCAGCAGCCCTACTCTTGGTTGGTCAGATACGCAGTATTTT. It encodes CASSPTLGWSDTQYF.

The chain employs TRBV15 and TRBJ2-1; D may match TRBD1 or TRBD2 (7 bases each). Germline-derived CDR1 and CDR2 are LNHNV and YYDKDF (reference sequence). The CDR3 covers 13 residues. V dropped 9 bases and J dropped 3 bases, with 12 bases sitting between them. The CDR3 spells CATGGGRYNEQFF. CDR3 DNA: TGTGCCACGGGAGGGGGCCGCTACAATGAGCAGTTCTTC.

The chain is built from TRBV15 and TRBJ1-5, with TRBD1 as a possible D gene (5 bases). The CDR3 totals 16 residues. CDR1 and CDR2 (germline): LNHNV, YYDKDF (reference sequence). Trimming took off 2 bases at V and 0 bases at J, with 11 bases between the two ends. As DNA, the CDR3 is TGTGCCACCAGCAGAATGTTTGGGGGTAGCAATCAGCCCCAGCATTTT. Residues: CATSRMFGGSNQPQHF.

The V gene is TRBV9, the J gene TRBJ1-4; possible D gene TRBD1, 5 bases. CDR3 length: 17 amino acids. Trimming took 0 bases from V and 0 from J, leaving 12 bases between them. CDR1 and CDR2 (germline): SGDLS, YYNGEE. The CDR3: CASSVGGGGATNEKLFF. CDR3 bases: TGTGCCAGCAGCGTAGGCGGGGGGGGTGCAACTAATGAAAAACTGTTTTTT.

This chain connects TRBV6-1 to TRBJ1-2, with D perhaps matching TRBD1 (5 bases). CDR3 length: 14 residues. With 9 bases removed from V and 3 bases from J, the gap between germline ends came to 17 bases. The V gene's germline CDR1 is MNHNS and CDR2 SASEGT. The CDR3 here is CASRLGGSDYGYTF. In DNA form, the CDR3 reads TGTGCCAGTAGGCTGGGGGGGTCCGACTATGGCTACACCTTC.

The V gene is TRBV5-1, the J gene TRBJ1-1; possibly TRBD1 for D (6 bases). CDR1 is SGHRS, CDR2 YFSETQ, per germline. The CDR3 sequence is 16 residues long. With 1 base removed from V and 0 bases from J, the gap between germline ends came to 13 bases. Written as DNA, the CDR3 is TGCGCCAGCAGCTTGTTTATCAGGGGCATGAACACTGAAGCTTTCTTT. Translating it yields CASSLFIRGMNTEAFF. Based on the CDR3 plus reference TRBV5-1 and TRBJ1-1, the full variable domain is KAGVTQTPRYLIKTRGQQVTLSCSPISGHRSVSWYQQTPGQGLQFLFEYFSETQRNKGNFPGRFSGRQFSNSRSEMNVSTLELGDSALYLCASSLFIRGMNTEAFFGQGTRLTVV.

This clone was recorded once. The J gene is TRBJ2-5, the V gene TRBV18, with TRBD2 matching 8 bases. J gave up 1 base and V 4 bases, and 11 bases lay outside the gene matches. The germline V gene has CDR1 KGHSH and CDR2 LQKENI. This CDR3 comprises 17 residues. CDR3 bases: TGTGCCAGCTCACTCCCGGGACTAGGAGGGACCCAAGAGACCCAGTACTTC. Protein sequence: CASSLPGLGGTQETQYF.

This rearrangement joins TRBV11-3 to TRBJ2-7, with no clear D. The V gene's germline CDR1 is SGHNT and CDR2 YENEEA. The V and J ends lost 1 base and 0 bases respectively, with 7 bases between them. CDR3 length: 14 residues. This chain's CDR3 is CASSLAPSSYEQYF. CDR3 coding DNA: TGTGCCAGCAGCTTAGCCCCGAGCTCCTACGAGCAGTACTTC.

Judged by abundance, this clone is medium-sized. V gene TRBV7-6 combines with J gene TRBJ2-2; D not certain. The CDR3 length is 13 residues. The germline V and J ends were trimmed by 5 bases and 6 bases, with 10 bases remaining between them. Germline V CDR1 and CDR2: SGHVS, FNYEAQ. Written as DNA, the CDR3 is TGTGCCAGCAGCCCACCTGCATCCGGGGAGCTGTTTTTT. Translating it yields CASSPPASGELFF.

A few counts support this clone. The CDR3 protein is CSVGTDLLGYTF. CDR3 nucleotides: TGCAGCGTTGGGACGGATCTTCTTGGCTACACCTTC. The chain recombines TRBV29-1 with TRBJ1-2; D gene uncertain. The germline CDR1 and CDR2 sequences are SQVTM and ANQGSEA. Trimming stripped 4 bases from V and 7 bases from J, with 13 bases between. CDR3 length: 12 residues.

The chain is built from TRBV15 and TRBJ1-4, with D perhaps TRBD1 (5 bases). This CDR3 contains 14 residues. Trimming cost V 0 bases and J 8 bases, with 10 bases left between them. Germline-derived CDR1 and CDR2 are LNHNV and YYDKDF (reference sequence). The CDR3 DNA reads TGTGCCACCAGCAGAGATGGGGCATGGGAAAAACTGTTTTTT. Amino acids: CATSRDGAWEKLFF.

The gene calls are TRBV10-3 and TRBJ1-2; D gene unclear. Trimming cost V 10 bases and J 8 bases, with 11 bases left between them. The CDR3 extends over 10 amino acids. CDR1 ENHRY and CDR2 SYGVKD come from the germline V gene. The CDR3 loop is CATGSDGYTF. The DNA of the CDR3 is TGTGCCACCGGGAGTGACGGCTACACCTTC.

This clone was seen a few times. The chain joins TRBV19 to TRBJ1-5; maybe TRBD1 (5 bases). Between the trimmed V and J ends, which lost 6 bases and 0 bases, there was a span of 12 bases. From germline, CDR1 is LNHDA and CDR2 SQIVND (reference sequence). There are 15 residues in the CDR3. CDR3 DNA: TGTGCCAGTAGGGAGACAGCCTATAGCAATCAGCCCCAGCATTTT. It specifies CASRETAYSNQPQHF.

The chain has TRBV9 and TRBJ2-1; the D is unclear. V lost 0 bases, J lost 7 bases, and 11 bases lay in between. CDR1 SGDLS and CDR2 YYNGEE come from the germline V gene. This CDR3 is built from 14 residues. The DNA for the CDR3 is TGTGCCAGCAGCGTAGATCGAGGAAGGAATGAGCAGTTCTTC. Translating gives CASSVDRGRNEQFF.

CDR3 protein: CASRTDGGAEAFF. The CDR3 region has the DNA TGCGCCAGCAGGACAGACGGAGGAGCTGAAGCTTTCTTT. The rearrangement uses TRBV5-1 and TRBJ1-1; TRBD1 might be the D (5 bases). Trimming removed 5 bases at V and 6 bases at J, with 14 bases between. This CDR3 region has 13 residues. Germline V gene sequence: CDR1 SGHRS, CDR2 YFSETQ.

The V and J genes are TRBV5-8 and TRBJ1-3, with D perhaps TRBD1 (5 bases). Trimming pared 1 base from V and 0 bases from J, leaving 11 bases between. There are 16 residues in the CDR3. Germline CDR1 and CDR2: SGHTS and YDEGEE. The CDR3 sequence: CASSLIGTRSGNTIYF. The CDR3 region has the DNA TGTGCCAGCAGCTTGATAGGGACCCGCTCTGGAAACACCATATATTTT.

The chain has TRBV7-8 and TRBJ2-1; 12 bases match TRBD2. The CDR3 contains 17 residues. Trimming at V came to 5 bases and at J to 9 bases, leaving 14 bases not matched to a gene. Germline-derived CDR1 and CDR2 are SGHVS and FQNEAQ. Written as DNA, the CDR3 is TGTGCCAGCAGCCCGCCCAATCTAGCGGGGGGGCGGGGTGAGCAGTTCTTC. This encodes CASSPPNLAGGRGEQFF.